This TCR beta chain is from a study of T-cell memory formation after mild COVID-19. The study's findings and limits: Contracting clones, day 15 to 85, had balanced CD4/CD8, and later expanders favored CD4+. The authors did not confirm SARS-CoV-2 specificity of second-wave clones peaking day 37.

5'RACE, which relied on constant-segment primers, yielded TCR alpha and TCR beta cDNA libraries carrying sample barcodes and UMIs. From the 5' RACE reads, TCRdb called clonotypes with MiXCR, one entry per CDR3 protein. This repertoire shows 400,000 or so distinct CDR3 sequences, approximately 20% found once; its top ten account for roughly 8%. In regard to this clonotype: The antigen is undetermined.

This CDR3 has 12 amino acids. V lost 5 bases to trimming and J lost 4 bases, with 8 bases between them. Germline V lookup: CDR1 SGHVS, CDR2 FNYEAQ. The sequenced sample was PBMCs or a T cell subset sorted from them (not recorded which). The source is an adult woman who had mild COVID-19 (a few samples of this study predate the infection). Cell type and time point are not known. This chain uses TRBV7-6 with TRBJ2-5; D may correspond to TRBD1 or TRBD2 (5 bases each). CDR3 sequence (DNA): TGTGCCAGCAGCCATGGGGGAGAGACCCAGTACTTC. Encoded protein: CASSHGGETQYF.